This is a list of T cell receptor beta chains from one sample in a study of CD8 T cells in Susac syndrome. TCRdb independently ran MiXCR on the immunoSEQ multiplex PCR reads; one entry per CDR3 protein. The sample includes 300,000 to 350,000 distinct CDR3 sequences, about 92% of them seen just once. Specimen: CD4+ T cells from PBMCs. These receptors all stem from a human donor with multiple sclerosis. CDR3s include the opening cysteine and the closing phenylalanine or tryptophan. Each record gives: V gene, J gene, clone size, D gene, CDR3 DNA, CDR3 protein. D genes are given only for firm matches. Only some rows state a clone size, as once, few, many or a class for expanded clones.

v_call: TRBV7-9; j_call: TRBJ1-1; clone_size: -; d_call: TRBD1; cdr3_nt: TGTGCCAGCAGCTTAAGCGGAGGGGCAGGGGGCACTGAAGCTTTCTTT; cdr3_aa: CASSLSGGAGGTEAFF
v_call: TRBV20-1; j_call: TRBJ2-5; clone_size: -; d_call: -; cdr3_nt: TGCAGTGCTACCACATCTGGGACAGCGGGGGAGACCCAGTACTTC; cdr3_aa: CSATTSGTAGETQYF
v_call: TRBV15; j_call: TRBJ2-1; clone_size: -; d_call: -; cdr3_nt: TGTGCCACCAGCAGAGGAGGTCAGATTCTATACAATGAGCAGTTCTTC; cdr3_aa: CATSRGGQILYNEQFF
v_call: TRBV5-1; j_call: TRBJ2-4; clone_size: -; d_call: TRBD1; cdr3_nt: TGCGCCAGCAGCTTGGGAACAACAGGGGGAAACATTCAGTACTTC; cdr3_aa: CASSLGTTGGNIQYF
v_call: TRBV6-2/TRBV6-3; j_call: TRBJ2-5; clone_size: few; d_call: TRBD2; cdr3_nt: TGTGCCAGCAGTTGGGGAGGGGAGACCCAGTACTTC; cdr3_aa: CASSWGGETQYF
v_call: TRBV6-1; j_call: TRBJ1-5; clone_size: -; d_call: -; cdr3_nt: TGTGCCAGCAGTGTCCAACAGGGAGGTCAGCCCCAGCATTTT; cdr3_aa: CASSVQQGGQPQHF
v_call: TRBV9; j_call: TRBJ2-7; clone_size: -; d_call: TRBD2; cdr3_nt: TGTGCCAGCAGCAGCCCGACTAGCGGGAGTAGCGAGCAGTACTTC; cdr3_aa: CASSSPTSGSSEQYF
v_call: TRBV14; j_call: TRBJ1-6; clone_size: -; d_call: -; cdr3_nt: TGTGCCAGCAGCCAAGAACAGGGCTCCTATAATTCACCCCTCCACTTT; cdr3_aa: CASSQEQGSYNSPLHF
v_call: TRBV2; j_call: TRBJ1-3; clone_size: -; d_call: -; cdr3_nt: TGTGCCAGCAGTCTTGGTCAGGGCCTGGACACCATATATTTT; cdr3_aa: CASSLGQGLDTIYF
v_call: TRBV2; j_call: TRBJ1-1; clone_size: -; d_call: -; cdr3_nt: TGTGCCAGCCGACCGGAAATGGGACTGAACACTGAAGCTTTCTTT; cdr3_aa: CASRPEMGLNTEAFF
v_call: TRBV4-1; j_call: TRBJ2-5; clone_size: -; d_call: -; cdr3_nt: TGCGCCAGCAGCCAAGCTAGGGTGGAGACCCAGTACTTC; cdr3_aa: CASSQARVETQYF
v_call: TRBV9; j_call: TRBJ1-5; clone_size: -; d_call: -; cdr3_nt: TGTGCCAGCAGCGTAGGGGCTTCAAGTAGCAATCAGCCCCAGCATTTT; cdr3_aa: CASSVGASSSNQPQHF
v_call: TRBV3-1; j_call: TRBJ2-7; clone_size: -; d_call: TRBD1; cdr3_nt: TGTGCCAGCAGCCATCGACAGGGGGCTCGAACCTACGAGCAGTACTTC; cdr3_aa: CASSHRQGARTYEQYF
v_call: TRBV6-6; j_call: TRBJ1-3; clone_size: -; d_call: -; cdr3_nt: TGTGCCAGCATTAGCTCTGGAAACACCATATATTTT; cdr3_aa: CASISSGNTIYF
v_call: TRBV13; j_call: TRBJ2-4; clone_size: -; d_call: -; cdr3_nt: TGTGCCAGCAGCTTACAGGAGAACATTCAGTACTTC; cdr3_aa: CASSLQENIQYF
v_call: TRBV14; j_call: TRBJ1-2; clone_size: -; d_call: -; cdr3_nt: TGTGCCAGCAGCGAGAACCTCGCAGGCCAGACCAGGGGTGGCTACACCTTC; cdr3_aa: CASSENLAGQTRGGYTF